The 16 T cell receptor beta chains presented below share a single source sample, sequenced in a study of T cell repertoires in cytomegalovirus infection. TCRdb processed the reads anew with MiXCR; each CDR3 protein has one entry. The table includes some 170,000 distinct CDR3 sequences, about 18% detected once. Sequenced: CD8+ T cells from PBMCs. All receptors derive from a human donor in good health (CMV status not recorded). Some clones in this sample may be carry-over from other donors' samples.

V and J are TRBV7-2 and TRBJ1-3; 7 positions agree with TRBD1. The CDR3 runs 20 residues. Germline CDR1 and CDR2: SGHTA and FQGNSA. Trimming at V came to 1 base and at J to 0 bases, leaving 15 bases not matched to a gene. The CDR3 reads CASSLDEQGTLLSSGNTIYF. The DNA of the CDR3 is TGTGCCAGCAGCTTAGATGAACAGGGGACCCTTCTGAGCTCTGGAAACACCATATATTTT.

J is TRBJ2-1 and V is TRBV12-3 or TRBV12-4, with D perhaps being TRBD1 or TRBD2 (5 bases each). The V gene lost 6 bases and the J gene lost 5 bases, with 26 bases spanning the gap. There are 18 residues in the CDR3. CDR3: CASSPTVLEVARDNEQFF. The CDR3 DNA reads TGTGCCAGCAGCCCGACAGTTCTGGAGGTGGCAAGGGACAATGAGCAGTTCTTC.

In this sample, this clonotype turned up a few times. The gene calls are TRBV12-3 or TRBV12-4 and TRBJ2-2; 8 nucleotides align to TRBD1. Trimming took 2 bases from V and 2 from J; bases not matched to a gene: 13. CDR3 length equals 19 residues. The CDR3 here is CASSLTEVRQGINTGELFF. The CDR3 nucleotides read TGTGCCAGCAGTTTAACCGAAGTGCGACAGGGGATAAACACCGGGGAGCTGTTTTTT.

The chain recombines TRBV7-2 with TRBJ2-7; D not resolved. V was cut by 0 bases and J by 2 bases, with 8 bases left in between. Per the germline V gene, CDR1 is SGHTA and CDR2 is FQGNSA. CDR3 size: 14 residues. In DNA, the CDR3 is TGTGCCAGCAGCTTAGCGGAAACAACCTACGAGCAGTACTTC. Translated, it gives CASSLAETTYEQYF.

This chain joins TRBV2 and TRBJ1-1, with D possibly matching TRBD1 (5 bases). Germline V CDR1 and CDR2: SNHLY, FYNNEI. Trimming shortened V by 10 bases and J by 7 bases, and 16 bases separated the two germline ends. The CDR3 is made up of 12 amino acids. The CDR3 protein is CATVLRGGEAFF. DNA of the CDR3: TGTGCCACGGTCCTAAGGGGAGGTGAAGCTTTCTTT.

This chain uses TRBV7-8 with TRBJ2-3, with 7 bases lining up with TRBD2. CDR1 SGHVS and CDR2 FQNEAQ come from the germline V gene. The CDR3 runs 18 residues. V dropped 4 bases and J dropped 2; count of bases not matched to a gene: 15. The CDR3 sequence is CASSWASGAAPYTDTQYF. The CDR3 bases are TGTGCCAGCAGCTGGGCTAGCGGAGCGGCCCCCTACACAGATACGCAGTATTTT.

The V gene is TRBV6-5, the J gene TRBJ2-5; 14 bases agree with TRBD2. The CDR3 consists of 17 residues. Unmatched junction bases numbered 7, after V lost 6 bases and J lost 1 base. Germline CDR1 and CDR2: MNHEY and SVGAGI. The CDR3 nucleotides read TGTGCCAGCAGCGAGCCGGGACTAGCGGGGGTCCAAGAGACCCAGTACTTC. It specifies CASSEPGLAGVQETQYF.

This sequence joins TRBV2 and TRBJ1-4; D unclear. This CDR3 spans 15 amino acids. Germline V CDR1 and CDR2: SNHLY, FYNNEI. The V end lost 8 bases, the J end lost 5 bases, and 18 bases lay between the germline ends. This chain's CDR3 is CASVTWPGENEKLFF. The CDR3 nucleotides are TGTGCCAGCGTCACCTGGCCCGGGGAGAATGAAAAACTGTTTTTT.

The V gene is TRBV7-3, the J gene TRBJ2-7; 7 bases line up with TRBD2. CDR3 length equals 15 residues. The ends lost 3 bases at V and 2 bases at J; junction bases unmatched: 7. The germline gives CDR1 SGHTA, CDR2 FQGTGA. This CDR3 is CASSFGAGEAYEQYF. CDR3 sequence (DNA): TGTGCCAGCAGCTTCGGCGCGGGGGAAGCCTACGAGCAGTACTTC.

This clonotype occurred a few times. J is TRBJ1-1 and V is TRBV12-5; D may be TRBD1 (6 bases). The germline gives CDR1 LGHNT, CDR2 FRNRAP. Trimming pared 5 bases from V and 0 bases from J, leaving 10 bases between. This CDR3 region has 14 residues. CDR3 DNA sequence: TGTGCTAGTGGTATGACAGGAGTGAACACTGAAGCTTTCTTT. This codes for CASGMTGVNTEAFF.

This sequence joins TRBV7-9 and TRBJ2-7; D unresolved. This CDR3 has 12 amino acids. V shed 3 bases and J shed 3 bases, with 6 bases lying between them. Germline V gene sequence: CDR1 SEHNR, CDR2 FQNEAQ (reference sequence). The CDR3 here is CASSLDVYEQYF. In DNA form, the CDR3 reads TGTGCCAGCAGCTTGGACGTCTACGAGCAGTACTTC.

The chain joins TRBV7-6 to TRBJ2-1, with D tentatively TRBD1 (7 bases). Germline CDR1 is SGHVS and CDR2 is FNYEAQ. This CDR3 is 15 amino acids long. Trimming shortened V by 3 bases and J by 8 bases, and 17 bases separated the two germline ends. DNA of the CDR3: TGTGCCAGCAGCTTTTCAGGGGGGCAAGGGGATGAGCAGTTCTTC. Its protein product is CASSFSGGQGDEQFF.

This clonotype was observed at least ten times. The chain uses TRBV7-2 and TRBJ1-2; D is possibly TRBD1 (6 bases). Germline assignment: CDR1 SGHTA and CDR2 FQGNSA. Trimming stripped 5 bases from V and 6 bases from J, with 22 bases between. The CDR3 extends over 16 amino acids. The DNA for the CDR3 is TGTGCCAGCAGCCCCGGGGGGGGCAGGGGCTACGATGGCTACACCTTC. It codes for CASSPGGGRGYDGYTF.

This clonotype has a handful of counts. This chain uses TRBV7-9 with TRBJ2-7; D gene unclear. V was pared by 0 bases and J by 2 bases, with 5 bases between. The CDR3 totals 13 residues. From germline, CDR1 is SEHNR and CDR2 FQNEAQ (reference sequence). In DNA form, the CDR3 reads TGTGCCAGCAGCTTAGCCAGTACCTACGAGCAGTACTTC. Translating it yields CASSLASTYEQYF.

The rearrangement links TRBV13 to TRBJ1-5; 8 nucleotides agree with TRBD1. There are 15 residues in the CDR3. CDR1 is PRHDT and CDR2 is FYEKMQ in the germline V gene (reference sequence). J lost 5 bases, V lost 4 bases, and 7 bases had no gene match. This CDR3 reads CASSSRGQGDQPQHF. Written as DNA, the CDR3 is TGTGCCAGCAGCTCCCGCGGACAGGGTGATCAGCCCCAGCATTTT.

The chain is built from TRBV7-9 and TRBJ2-7; 7 bases match TRBD1. The length of the CDR3 is 14 residues. The V gene's germline CDR1 is SEHNR and CDR2 FQNEAQ (reference sequence). The V and J ends lost 1 base and 6 bases, in that order; junction bases with no gene match: 6. The CDR3 DNA follows: TGTGCCAGCAGCTTAGGGGGGACAGTCTCCGAGCAGTACTTC. Its protein is CASSLGGTVSEQYF.